This TCR beta chain was profiled in a study of T cell responses to AZD1222 COVID-19 vaccine. Study-wide background: Second-dose timings of about 4 or about 12 weeks were pooled.

The repertoire was sequenced with immunoSEQ multiplex PCR; TCRdb's copy has only in-frame clones and lacks some. The data contain 130,000 to 150,000 clones, about 89% of them singletons. V gave up 5 bases and J gave up 2 bases, with 12 bases separating them. This CDR3 is 13 amino acids long. Germline-derived CDR1 and CDR2 are SQVTM and ANQGSEA. The J gene is TRBJ1-1, the V gene TRBV29-1; a weak D match, TRBD1 (5 bases). The receptor comes from an adult in good health. The sample here was peripheral blood, taken on day 0 of AZD1222 vaccination. CDR3 in DNA: TGCAGCGTTTGGGACCGGGGAAACACTGAAGCTTTCTTT. Translated, it gives CSVWDRGNTEAFF.